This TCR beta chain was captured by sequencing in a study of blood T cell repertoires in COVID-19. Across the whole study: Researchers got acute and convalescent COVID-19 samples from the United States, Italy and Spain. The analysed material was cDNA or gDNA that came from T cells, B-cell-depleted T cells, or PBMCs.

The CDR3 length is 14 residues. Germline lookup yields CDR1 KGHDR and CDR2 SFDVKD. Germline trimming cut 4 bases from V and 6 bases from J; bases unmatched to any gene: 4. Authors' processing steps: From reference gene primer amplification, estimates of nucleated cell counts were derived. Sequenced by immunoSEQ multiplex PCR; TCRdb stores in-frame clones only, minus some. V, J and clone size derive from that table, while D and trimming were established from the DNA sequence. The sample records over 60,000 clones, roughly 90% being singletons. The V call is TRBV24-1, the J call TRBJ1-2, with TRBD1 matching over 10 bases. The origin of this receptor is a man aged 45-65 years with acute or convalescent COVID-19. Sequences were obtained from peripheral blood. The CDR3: CATSETGTGDGYTF. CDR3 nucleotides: TGTGCCACCAGTGAAACCGGGACAGGGGATGGCTACACCTTC.